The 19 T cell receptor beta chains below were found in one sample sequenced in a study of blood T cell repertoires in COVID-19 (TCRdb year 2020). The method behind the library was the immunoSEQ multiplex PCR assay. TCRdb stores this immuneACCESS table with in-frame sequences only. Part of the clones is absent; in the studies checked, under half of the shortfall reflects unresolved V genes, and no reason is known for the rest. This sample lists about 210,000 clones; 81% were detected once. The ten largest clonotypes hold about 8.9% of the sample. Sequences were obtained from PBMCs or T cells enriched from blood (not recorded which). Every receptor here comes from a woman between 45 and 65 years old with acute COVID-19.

The DNA for the CDR3 is TGTGCCAGCAGTTACGGACAGACCTACGAGCAGTACTTC. This codes for CASSYGQTYEQYF. The chain links TRBV6-5 to TRBJ2-7; D may be TRBD1 (6 bases). Germline values: CDR1 MNHEY, CDR2 SVGAGI. The CDR3 has 13 amino acids. V shed 2 bases and J shed 2 bases, with 7 bases lying between them.

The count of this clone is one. The CDR3 DNA reads as TGTGCCAGCAGAGGGGCGGTCTACGAGCAGTACTTC. This gives the protein CASRGAVYEQYF. The V call is TRBV28, the J call TRBJ2-7, with D possibly being TRBD1 (5 bases). The CDR3 covers 12 residues. V was cut by 6 bases and J by 3 bases, with 9 bases left in between. Germline CDR1 MDHEN, CDR2 SYDVKM.

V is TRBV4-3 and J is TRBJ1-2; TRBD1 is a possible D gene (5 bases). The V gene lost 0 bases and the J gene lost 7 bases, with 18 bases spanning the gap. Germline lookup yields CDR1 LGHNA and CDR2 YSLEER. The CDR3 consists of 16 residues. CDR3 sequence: CASSQDRRGTKSGYTF. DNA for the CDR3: TGCGCCAGCAGCCAAGATAGGCGGGGGACGAAGTCTGGCTACACCTTC.

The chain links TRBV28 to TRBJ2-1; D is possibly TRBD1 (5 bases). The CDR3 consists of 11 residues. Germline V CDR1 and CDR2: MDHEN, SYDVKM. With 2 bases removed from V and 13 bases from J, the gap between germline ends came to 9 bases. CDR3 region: CASSLQGVQFF. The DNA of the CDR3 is TGTGCCAGCAGTTTACAGGGTGTACAGTTCTTC.

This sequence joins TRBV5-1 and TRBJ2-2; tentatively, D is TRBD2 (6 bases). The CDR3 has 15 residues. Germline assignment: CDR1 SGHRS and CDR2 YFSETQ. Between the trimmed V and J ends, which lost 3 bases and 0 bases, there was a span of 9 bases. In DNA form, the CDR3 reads TGCGCCAGCAGCTCGGGACTGGCGAACACCGGGGAGCTGTTTTTT. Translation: CASSSGLANTGELFF.

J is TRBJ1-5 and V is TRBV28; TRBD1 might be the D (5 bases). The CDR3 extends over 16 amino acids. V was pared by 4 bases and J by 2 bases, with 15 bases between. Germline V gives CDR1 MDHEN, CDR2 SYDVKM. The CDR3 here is CASSSTHGGGNQPQHF. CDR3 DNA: TGTGCCAGCAGTTCCACTCATGGGGGGGGCAATCAGCCCCAGCATTTT. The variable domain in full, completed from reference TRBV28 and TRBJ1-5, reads DVKVTQSSRYLVKRTGEKVFLECVQDMDHENMFWYRQDPGLGLRLIYFSYDVKMKEKGDIPEGYSVSREKKERFSLILESASTNQTSMYLCASSSTHGGGNQPQHFGDGTRLSIL.

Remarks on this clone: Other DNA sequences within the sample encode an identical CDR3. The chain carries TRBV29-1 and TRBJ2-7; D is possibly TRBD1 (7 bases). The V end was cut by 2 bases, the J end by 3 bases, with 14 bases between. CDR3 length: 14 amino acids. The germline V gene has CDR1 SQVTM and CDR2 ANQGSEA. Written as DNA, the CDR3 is TGCAGCGTTGAAACAGGGGTGGGGGGCTACGAGCAGTACTTC. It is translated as CSVETGVGGYEQYF.

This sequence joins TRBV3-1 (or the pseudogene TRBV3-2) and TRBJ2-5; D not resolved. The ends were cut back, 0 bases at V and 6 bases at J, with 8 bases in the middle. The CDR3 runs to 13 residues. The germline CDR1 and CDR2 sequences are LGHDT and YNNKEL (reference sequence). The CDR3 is CASSQDPFQTQYF. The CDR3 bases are TGTGCCAGCAGCCAAGATCCGTTTCAGACCCAGTACTTC.

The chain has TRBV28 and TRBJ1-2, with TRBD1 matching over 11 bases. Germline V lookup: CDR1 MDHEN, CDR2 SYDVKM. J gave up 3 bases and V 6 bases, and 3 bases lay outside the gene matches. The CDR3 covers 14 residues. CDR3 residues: CASRWTGGDYGYTF. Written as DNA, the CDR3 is TGTGCCAGCAGGTGGACAGGGGGCGACTATGGCTACACCTTC.

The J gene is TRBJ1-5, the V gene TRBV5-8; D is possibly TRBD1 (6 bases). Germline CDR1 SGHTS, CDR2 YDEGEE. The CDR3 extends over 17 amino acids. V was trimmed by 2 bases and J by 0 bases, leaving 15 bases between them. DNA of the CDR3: TGTGCCAGCAGCTTTCAGCGGGGGGCAAATAGCAATCAGCCCCAGCATTTT. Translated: CASSFQRGANSNQPQHF.

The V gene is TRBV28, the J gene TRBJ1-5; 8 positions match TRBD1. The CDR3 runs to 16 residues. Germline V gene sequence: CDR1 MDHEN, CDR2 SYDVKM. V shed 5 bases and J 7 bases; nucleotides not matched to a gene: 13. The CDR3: CASSTLTDRVDQPQHF. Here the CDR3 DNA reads TGTGCCAGCAGTACCCTAACGGACAGGGTGGACCAGCCCCAGCATTTT. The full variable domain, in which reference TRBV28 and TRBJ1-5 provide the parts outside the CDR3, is DVKVTQSSRYLVKRTGEKVFLECVQDMDHENMFWYRQDPGLGLRLIYFSYDVKMKEKGDIPEGYSVSREKKERFSLILESASTNQTSMYLCASSTLTDRVDQPQHFGDGTRLSIL.

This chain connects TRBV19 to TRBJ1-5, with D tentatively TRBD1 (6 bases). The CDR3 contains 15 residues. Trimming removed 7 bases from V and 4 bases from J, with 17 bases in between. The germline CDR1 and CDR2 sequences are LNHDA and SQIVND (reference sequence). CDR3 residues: CASMPNRESNQPQHF. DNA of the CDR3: TGTGCCAGTATGCCCAACAGGGAATCGAATCAGCCCCAGCATTTT. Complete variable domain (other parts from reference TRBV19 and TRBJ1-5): DGGITQSPKYLFRKEGQNVTLSCEQNLNHDAMYWYRQDPGQGLRLIYYSQIVNDFQKGDIAEGYSVSREKKESFPLTVTSAQKNPTAFYLCASMPNRESNQPQHFGDGTRLSIL.

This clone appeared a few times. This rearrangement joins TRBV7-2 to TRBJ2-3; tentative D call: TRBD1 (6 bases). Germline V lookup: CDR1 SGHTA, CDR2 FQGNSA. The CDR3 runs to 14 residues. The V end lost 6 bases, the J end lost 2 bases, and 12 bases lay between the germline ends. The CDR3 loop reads CASSRTAFTDTQYF. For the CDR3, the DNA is TGTGCCAGCAGTCGGACAGCTTTCACAGATACGCAGTATTTT.

CDR3 nucleotides: TGTGCCAGCAGTTCCGGGACTAGCGGGGGCGGGGAGCTGTTTTTT. Translation gives CASSSGTSGGGELFF. This chain links TRBV28 with TRBJ2-2, with 14 bases fitting TRBD2. Germline V gene lookup returns CDR1 MDHEN and CDR2 SYDVKM. Unmatched junction bases numbered 2, after V lost 4 bases and J lost 7 bases. The CDR3 is made up of 15 amino acids.

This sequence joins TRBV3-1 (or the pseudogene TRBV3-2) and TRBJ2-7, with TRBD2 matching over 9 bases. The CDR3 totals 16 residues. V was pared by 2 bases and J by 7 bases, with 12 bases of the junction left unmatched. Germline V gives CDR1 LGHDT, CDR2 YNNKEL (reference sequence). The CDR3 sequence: CASSQSDSGLAREQYF. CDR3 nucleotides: TGTGCCAGCAGCCAATCTGACTCGGGACTAGCCCGGGAGCAGTACTTC.

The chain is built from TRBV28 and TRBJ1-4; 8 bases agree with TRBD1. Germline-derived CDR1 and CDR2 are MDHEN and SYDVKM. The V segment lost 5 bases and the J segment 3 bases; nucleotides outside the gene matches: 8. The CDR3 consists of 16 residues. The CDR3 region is CASSTFQGAANEKLFF. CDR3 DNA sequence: TGTGCCAGCAGTACCTTTCAGGGGGCGGCTAATGAAAAACTGTTTTTT.

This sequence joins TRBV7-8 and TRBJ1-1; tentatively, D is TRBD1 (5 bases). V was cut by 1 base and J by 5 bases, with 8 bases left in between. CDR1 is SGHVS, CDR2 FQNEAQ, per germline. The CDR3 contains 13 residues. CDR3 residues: CASSLGGRTEAFF. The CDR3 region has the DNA TGTGCCAGCAGCTTAGGGGGGAGGACTGAAGCTTTCTTT.

Here the CDR3 DNA reads TGTGCCAGCAGTCCTGGACTAGGCTATGGCTACACCTTC. Its protein is CASSPGLGYGYTF. J is TRBJ1-2 and V is TRBV12-3 or TRBV12-4; D call uncertain. Between the trimmed V and J ends, which lost 5 bases and 4 bases, there was a span of 11 bases. The CDR3 extends over 13 amino acids.

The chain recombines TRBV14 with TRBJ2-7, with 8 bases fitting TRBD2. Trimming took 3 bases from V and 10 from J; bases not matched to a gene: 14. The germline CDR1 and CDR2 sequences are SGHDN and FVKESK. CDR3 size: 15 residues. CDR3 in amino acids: CASSHREGGRPGQYF. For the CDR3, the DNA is TGTGCCAGCAGCCACCGTGAGGGCGGGAGGCCCGGTCAGTACTTC.